Sequencing of this T cell receptor (beta chain) was carried out in a study of regulatory T cells in long-lasting Graves disease. Study summary: Recently diagnosed Graves' patients had received antithyroid drugs for under 3 months.

Arm-PCR with iRepertoire HTBI primers amplified the CDR3 regions for these TCR beta libraries. Via MiXCR, TCRdb re-called the multiplex PCR reads, giving one row per CDR3 protein. The sample consists of hundreds of thousands of distinct CDR3 sequences, under 20% of them appearing once. The sample holds a few counts of this clonotype. The time point denotes: newly diagnosed GD, antithyroid drugs for less than 3 months. PBMCs were the source of the RNA used for TCR sequencing. This sample also appeared in a second study, on T cells in Graves' hyperthyroidism and ophthalmopathy. As that report states: The study left out patients who had uncontrolled infection, other autoimmune disease, pregnancy or lactation. HTBI primers drove first-round RT-PCR of the TCR CDR3.

The source material was peripheral blood mononuclear cells (PBMCs), sampled at new diagnosis, from a patient treated with antithyroid drugs. The source of this sequence is a woman in her twenties or thirties with Graves disease.

CDR3 amino acids: CAWNRANGYTF. In nucleotides, the CDR3 is TGTGCCTGGAACAGAGCTAACGGCTACACCTTC. The chain has TRBV30 and TRBJ1-2; D ambiguous. Trimming stripped 4 bases from V and 8 bases from J, with 11 bases between. Per the germline V gene, CDR1 is GTSNPN and CDR2 is SVGIG (reference sequence). The CDR3 totals 11 residues.